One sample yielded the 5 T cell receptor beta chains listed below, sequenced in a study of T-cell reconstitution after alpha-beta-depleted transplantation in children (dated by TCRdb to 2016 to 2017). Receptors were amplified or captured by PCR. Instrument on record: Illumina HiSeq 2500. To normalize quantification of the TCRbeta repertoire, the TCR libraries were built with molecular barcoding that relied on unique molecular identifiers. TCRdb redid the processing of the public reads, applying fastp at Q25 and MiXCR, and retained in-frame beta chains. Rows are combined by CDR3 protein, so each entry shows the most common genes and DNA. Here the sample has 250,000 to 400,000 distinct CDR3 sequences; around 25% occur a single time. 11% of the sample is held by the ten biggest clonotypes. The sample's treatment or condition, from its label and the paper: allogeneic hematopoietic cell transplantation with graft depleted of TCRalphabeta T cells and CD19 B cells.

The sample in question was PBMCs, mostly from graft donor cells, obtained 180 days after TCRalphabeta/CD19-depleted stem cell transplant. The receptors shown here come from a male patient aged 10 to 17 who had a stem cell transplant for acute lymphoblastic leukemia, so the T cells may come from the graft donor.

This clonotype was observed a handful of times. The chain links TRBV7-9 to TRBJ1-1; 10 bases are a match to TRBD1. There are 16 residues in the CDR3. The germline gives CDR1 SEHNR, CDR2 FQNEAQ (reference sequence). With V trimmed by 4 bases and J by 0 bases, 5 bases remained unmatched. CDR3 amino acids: CASSWDRGRMNTEAFF. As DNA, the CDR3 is TGTGCCAGCAGCTGGGACAGGGGCAGAATGAACACTGAAGCTTTCTTT. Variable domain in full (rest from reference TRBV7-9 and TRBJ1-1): DTGVSQNPRHKITKRGQNVTFRCDPISEHNRLYWYRQTLGQGPEFLTYFQNEAQLEKSRLLSDRFSAERPKGSFSTLEIQRTEQGDSAMYLCASSWDRGRMNTEAFFGQGTRLTVV.

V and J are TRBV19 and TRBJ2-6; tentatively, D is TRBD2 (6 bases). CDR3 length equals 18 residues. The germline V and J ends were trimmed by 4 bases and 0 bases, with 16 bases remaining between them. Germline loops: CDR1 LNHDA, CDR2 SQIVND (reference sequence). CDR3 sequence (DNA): TGTGCCAGTAGTAGCTTGGGACTCCCCAACTCTGGGGCCAACGTCCTGACTTTC. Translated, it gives CASSSLGLPNSGANVLTF.

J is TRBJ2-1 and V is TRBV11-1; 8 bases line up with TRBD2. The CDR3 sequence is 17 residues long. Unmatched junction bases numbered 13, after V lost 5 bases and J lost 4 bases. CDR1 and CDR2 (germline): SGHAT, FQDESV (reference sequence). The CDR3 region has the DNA TGTGCCAGCAGCGCCGGACTAGGGCGGGAGGCTTACAATGAGCAGTTCTTC. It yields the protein CASSAGLGREAYNEQFF. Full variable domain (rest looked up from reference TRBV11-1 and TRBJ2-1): EAEVAQSPRYKITEKSQAVAFWCDPISGHATLYWYRQILGQGPELLVQFQDESVVDDSQLPKDRFSAERLKGVDSTLKIQPAELGDSAMYLCASSAGLGREAYNEQFFGPGTRLTVL.

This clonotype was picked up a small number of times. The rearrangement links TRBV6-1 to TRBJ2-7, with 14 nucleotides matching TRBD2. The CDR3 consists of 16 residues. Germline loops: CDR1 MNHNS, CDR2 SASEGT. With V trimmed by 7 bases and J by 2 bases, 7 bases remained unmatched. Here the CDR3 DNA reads TGTGCCAGCAATGGACTAGCGGGAGGCTTCACCTACGAGCAGTACTTC. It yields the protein CASNGLAGGFTYEQYF.

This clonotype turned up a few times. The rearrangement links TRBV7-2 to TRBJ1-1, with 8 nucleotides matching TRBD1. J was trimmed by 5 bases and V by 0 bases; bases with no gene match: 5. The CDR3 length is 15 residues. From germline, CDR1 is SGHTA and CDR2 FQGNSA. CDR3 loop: CASSLARTGRTEAFF. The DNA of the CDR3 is TGTGCCAGCAGCTTAGCTAGGACAGGGAGGACTGAAGCTTTCTTT.